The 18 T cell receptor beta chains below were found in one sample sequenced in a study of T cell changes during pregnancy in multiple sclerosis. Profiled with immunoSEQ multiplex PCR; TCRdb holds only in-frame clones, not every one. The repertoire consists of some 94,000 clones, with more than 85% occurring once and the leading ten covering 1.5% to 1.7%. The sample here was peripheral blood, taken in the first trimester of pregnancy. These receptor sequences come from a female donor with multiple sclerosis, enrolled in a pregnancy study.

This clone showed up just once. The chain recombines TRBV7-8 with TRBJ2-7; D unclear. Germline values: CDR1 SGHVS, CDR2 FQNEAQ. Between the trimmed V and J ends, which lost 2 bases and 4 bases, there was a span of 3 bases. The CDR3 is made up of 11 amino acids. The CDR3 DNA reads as TGTGCCAGCAGCTTATTATACGAGCAGTACTTC. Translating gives CASSLLYEQYF.

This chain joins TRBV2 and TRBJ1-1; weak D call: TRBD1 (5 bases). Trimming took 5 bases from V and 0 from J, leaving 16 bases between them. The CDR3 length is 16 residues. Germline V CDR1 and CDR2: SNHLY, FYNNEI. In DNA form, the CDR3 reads TGTGCCAGCAGTTCCAGGGATTTCAATATGAACACTGAAGCTTTCTTT. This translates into CASSSRDFNMNTEAFF.

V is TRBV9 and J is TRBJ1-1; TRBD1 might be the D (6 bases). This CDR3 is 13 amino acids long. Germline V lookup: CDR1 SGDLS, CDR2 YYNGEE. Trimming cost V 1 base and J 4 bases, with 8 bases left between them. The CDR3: CASSVNRATEAFF. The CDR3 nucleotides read TGTGCCAGCAGCGTAAACAGGGCCACTGAAGCTTTCTTT. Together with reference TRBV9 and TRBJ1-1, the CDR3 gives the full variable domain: DSGVTQTPKHLITATGQRVTLRCSPRSGDLSVYWYQQSLDQGLQFLIQYYNGEERAKGNILERFSAQQFPDLHSELNLSSLELGDSALYFCASSVNRATEAFFGQGTRLTVV.

The CDR3 spells CASTRRGNSNQPQHF. The CDR3 DNA sequence: TGTGCCAGCACCAGACGGGGAAATAGCAATCAGCCCCAGCATTTT. The chain recombines TRBV6-1 with TRBJ1-5; no firm D call. The germline V gene encodes CDR1 MNHNS and CDR2 SASEGT. This CDR3 contains 15 residues. V was shortened by 7 bases and J by 0 bases, with 13 bases between the two germline ends.

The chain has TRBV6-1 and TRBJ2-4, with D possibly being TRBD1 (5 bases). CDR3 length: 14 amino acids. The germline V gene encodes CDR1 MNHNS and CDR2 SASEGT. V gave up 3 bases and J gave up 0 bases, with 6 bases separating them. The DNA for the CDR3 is TGTGCCAGCAGTGATGGACAAGCCAAAAACATTCAGTACTTC. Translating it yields CASSDGQAKNIQYF.

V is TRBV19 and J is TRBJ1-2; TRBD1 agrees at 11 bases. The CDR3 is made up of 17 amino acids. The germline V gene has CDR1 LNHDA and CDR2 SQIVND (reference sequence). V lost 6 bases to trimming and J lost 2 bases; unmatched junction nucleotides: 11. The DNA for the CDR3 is TGTGCCAGTAGCTACCCGGACAGGGGGCACTTCAACTATGGCTACACCTTC. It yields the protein CASSYPDRGHFNYGYTF.

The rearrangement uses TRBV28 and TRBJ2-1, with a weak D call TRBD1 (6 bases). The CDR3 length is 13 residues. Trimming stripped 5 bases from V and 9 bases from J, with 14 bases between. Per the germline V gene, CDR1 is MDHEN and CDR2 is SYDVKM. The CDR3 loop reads CASSTPGASEQFF. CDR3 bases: TGTGCCAGCAGTACCCCAGGGGCCAGTGAGCAGTTCTTC.

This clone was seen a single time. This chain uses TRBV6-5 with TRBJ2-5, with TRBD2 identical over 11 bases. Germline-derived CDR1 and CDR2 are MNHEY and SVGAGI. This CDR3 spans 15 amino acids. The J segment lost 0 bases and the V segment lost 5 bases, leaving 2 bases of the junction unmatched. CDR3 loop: CASSVTSGDQETQYF. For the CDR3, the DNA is TGTGCCAGCAGTGTGACTAGCGGGGACCAAGAGACCCAGTACTTC.

The CDR3 bases are TGTGCCAGTAGTAGGGGACAGTCCCTGGAGCAGTACTTC. Its translation is CASSRGQSLEQYF. V gene TRBV19 combines with J gene TRBJ2-7; TRBD1 matches at 7 bases. This CDR3 contains 13 residues. V lost 4 bases and J lost 7; bases outside the gene matches: 7. From germline, CDR1 is LNHDA and CDR2 SQIVND (reference sequence).

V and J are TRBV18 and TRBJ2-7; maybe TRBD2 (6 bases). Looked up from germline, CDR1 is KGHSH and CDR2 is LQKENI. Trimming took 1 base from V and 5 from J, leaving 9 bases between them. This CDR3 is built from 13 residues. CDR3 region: CASSPLPSDEQYF. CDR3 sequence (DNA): TGTGCCAGCTCACCACTTCCTAGCGACGAGCAGTACTTC.

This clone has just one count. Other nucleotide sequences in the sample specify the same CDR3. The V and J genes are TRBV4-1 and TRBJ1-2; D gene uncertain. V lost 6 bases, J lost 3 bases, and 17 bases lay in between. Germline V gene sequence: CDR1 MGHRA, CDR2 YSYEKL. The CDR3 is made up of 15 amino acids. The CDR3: CASSPREGSHYGYTF. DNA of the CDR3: TGCGCCAGCAGTCCTCGGGAGGGAAGTCACTATGGCTACACCTTC.

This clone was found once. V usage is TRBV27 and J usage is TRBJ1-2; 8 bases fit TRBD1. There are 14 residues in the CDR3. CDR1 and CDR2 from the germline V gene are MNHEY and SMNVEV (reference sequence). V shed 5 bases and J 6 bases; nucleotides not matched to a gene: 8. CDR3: CASSKNRGGDGYTF. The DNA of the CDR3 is TGTGCCAGCAGTAAAAACAGGGGGGGCGATGGCTACACCTTC.

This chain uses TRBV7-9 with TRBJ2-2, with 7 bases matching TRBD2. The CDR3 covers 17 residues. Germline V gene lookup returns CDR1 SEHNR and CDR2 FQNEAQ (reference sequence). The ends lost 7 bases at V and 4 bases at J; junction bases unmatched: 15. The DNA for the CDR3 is TGTGCCAGCACTGCCCTGGGGCGGGAGCCGGGCACCGGGGAGCTGTTTTTT. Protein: CASTALGREPGTGELFF.

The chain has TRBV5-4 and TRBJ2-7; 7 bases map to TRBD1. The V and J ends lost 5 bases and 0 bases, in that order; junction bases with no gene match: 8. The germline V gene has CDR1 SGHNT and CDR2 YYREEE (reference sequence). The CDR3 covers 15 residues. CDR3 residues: CASSHRDRTSYEQYF. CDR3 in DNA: TGTGCCAGCAGTCACCGGGACAGAACCTCCTACGAGCAGTACTTC.

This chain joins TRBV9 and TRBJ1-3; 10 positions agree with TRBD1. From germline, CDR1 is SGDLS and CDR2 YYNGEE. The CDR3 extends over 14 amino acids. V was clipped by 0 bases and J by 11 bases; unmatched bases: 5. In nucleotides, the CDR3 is TGTGCCAGCAGCGTAGAGGGACAGGGGTTGGCCATATATTTT. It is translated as CASSVEGQGLAIYF.

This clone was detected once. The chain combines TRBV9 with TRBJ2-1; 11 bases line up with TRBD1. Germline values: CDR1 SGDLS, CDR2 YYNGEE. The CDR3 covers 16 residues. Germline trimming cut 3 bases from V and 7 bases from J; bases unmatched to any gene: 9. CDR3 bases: TGTGCCAGCAGCGGAGTCGGACAGGGGGCGTTGAATGAGCAGTTCTTC. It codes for CASSGVGQGALNEQFF.

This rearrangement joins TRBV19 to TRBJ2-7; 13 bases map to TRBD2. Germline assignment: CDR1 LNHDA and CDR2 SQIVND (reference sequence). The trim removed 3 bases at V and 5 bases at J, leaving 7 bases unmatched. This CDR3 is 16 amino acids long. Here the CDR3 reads CASSIGLAGEANEQYF. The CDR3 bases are TGTGCCAGTAGTATCGGACTAGCGGGAGAAGCAAACGAGCAGTACTTC.

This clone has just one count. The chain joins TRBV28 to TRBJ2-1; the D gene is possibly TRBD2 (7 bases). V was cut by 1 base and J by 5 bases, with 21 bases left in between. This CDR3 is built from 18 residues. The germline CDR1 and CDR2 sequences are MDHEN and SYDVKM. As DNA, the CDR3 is TGTGCCAGCAGTTTATTGGGGGGGCCTATCGTCCTACACAATGAGCAGTTCTTC. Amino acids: CASSLLGGPIVLHNEQFF.